This T cell receptor beta chain emerged from a study of T cell responses to AZD1222 COVID-19 vaccine. Profiled with immunoSEQ multiplex PCR; TCRdb holds only in-frame clones, not every one. The table lists nearly 80,000 clones, more than 75% of them singletons, with approximately 22% in the top ten. This CDR3 comprises 15 residues. The specimen was peripheral blood, collected on day 0 of AZD1222 vaccination. The clonotype originates from an adult in good health. The chain is built from TRBV21-1 and TRBJ1-1; whether TRBD1, the table's D call, matches the DNA was not checked. TRBV21-1 is annotated as a pseudogene. CDR3 coding DNA: TGTGCCAGCAGCAAATATGAGGGGGCAAAGCCTGAAGCTTTCTTT. It codes for CASSKYEGAKPEAFF.